Listed here are 18 T cell receptor beta chains from one sample, sequenced in a study of T-cell reconstitution after alpha-beta-depleted transplantation in children. Unique molecular identifiers were used to barcode this TCRbeta library. TCRdb called the PCR reads again in MiXCR, with one record for every CDR3 protein. The table records some 490,000 distinct CDR3 sequences, under 15% of them present only once. Source: PBMCs from the stem cell graft donor, taken from the stem cell graft. These receptors were obtained from a human donor who donated a stem cell graft to a child with combined immunodeficiency.

CDR3 sequence (DNA): TGTGCCGTCGGGGTCGGATACGAGCAGTACTTC. Amino acids: CAVGVGYEQYF. The chain combines TRBV6-5 with TRBJ2-7; a possible D gene is TRBD2 (5 bases). The V and J ends lost 11 bases and 4 bases respectively, with 12 bases between them. CDR3 length: 11 residues. Germline CDR1 and CDR2: MNHEY and SVGAGI.

This clonotype was detected a few times. The V gene is TRBV7-9, the J gene TRBJ1-6; 7 positions match TRBD1. There are 14 residues in the CDR3. The V gene's germline CDR1 is SEHNR and CDR2 FQNEAQ (reference sequence). V gave up 3 bases and J gave up 6 bases; unmatched junction bases: 2. CDR3 coding DNA: TGTGCCAGCAGCTTTGGGACAGTTAATTCACCCCTCCACTTT. Its protein is CASSFGTVNSPLHF.

This clonotype was counted between two and nine times. The chain combines TRBV6-5 with TRBJ2-1, with TRBD1 matching 7 bases. With 3 bases clipped from V and 5 bases from J, the junction kept 7 bases outside the gene matches. The CDR3 is made up of 15 amino acids. Germline lookup yields CDR1 MNHEY and CDR2 SVGAGI. The CDR3 protein is CASSYYGQEHNEQFF. In nucleotides, the CDR3 is TGTGCCAGCAGTTATTACGGACAGGAACACAATGAGCAGTTCTTC.

This clonotype was found a few times. The V and J genes are TRBV30 and TRBJ1-1; tentatively, D is TRBD1 (5 bases). Per germline, CDR1 GTSNPN and CDR2 SVGIG (reference sequence). The CDR3 extends over 11 amino acids. The V gene lost 3 bases and the J gene lost 7 bases, with 9 bases spanning the gap. The CDR3 DNA reads as TGTGCCTGGAGGCCTAGGGGTGAAGCTTTCTTT. It codes for CAWRPRGEAFF.

At least ten counts were recorded for this clonotype. The chain uses TRBV20-1 and TRBJ2-3, with TRBD1 identical over 9 bases. This CDR3 has 15 amino acids. V lost 5 bases to trimming and J lost 5 bases; unmatched junction nucleotides: 11. Germline V gives CDR1 DFQATT, CDR2 SNEGSKA (reference sequence). The CDR3 DNA follows: TGCAGTGCTCCTCCGGGACAGGGACAGAAAGATACGCAGTATTTT. Translation gives CSAPPGQGQKDTQYF.

The chain recombines TRBV7-2 with TRBJ1-4, with D unclear. Germline CDR1 SGHTA, CDR2 FQGNSA. The CDR3 length is 16 residues. V gave up 0 bases and J gave up 0 bases, with 8 bases separating them. Here the CDR3 reads CASSLASGATNEKLFF. CDR3 sequence (DNA): TGTGCCAGCAGCTTAGCTTCTGGGGCAACTAATGAAAAACTGTTTTTT.

This clonotype was seen a few times. The chain employs TRBV12-3 or TRBV12-4 and TRBJ1-2; D unclear. This CDR3 region has 15 residues. V lost 1 base to trimming and J lost 7 bases, with 16 bases between them. Here the CDR3 reads CASSLGSGAGSGYTF. The CDR3, as DNA: TGTGCCAGCAGTTTAGGTAGCGGCGCGGGGAGTGGCTACACCTTC.

This clonotype has a handful of counts. The chain recombines TRBV12-3 or TRBV12-4 with TRBJ2-7, with unresolved D. This CDR3 contains 14 residues. V shed 5 bases and J shed 2 bases, with 13 bases lying between them. The CDR3 region is CASSIRRLTYEQYF. CDR3 coding DNA: TGTGCCAGCAGTATAAGACGGTTAACCTACGAGCAGTACTTC.

This clonotype came up many times. The chain is built from TRBV5-1 and TRBJ2-5, with D possibly TRBD2 on 5 matching bases. CDR3 size: 14 residues. Germline CDR1 reads SGHRS; CDR2 reads YFSETQ. Trimming shortened V by 0 bases and J by 14 bases, and 20 bases separated the two germline ends. The CDR3 DNA sequence: TGCGCCAGCAGCTTGGACAGACTAAATGATGAAAAATACTTC. Its protein is CASSLDRLNDEKYF.

In its sample, this clonotype was seen a few times. The chain uses TRBV3-1 and TRBJ2-2, with no clear D. Germline assignment: CDR1 LGHDT and CDR2 YNNKEL (reference sequence). V was pared by 0 bases and J by 5 bases, with 22 bases between. The CDR3 is made up of 19 amino acids. The CDR3 bases are TGTGCCAGCAGCCAAGATACGGCCGATGTTGGGCGGTGGACCGGGGAGCTGTTTTTT. The encoded protein is CASSQDTADVGRWTGELFF.

The rearrangement joins TRBV20-1 to TRBJ2-7, with 8 bases aligning to TRBD1. J gave up 3 bases and V 6 bases, and 4 bases lay outside the gene matches. Germline CDR1 reads DFQATT; CDR2 reads SNEGSKA (reference sequence). This CDR3 has 12 residues. The CDR3 protein is CSASGTGYEQYF. The CDR3 DNA is TGCAGTGCCTCCGGGACAGGCTACGAGCAGTACTTC.

The rearrangement joins TRBV25-1 to TRBJ2-7; 8 nucleotides line up with TRBD2. The V segment lost 6 bases and the J segment 3 bases; nucleotides outside the gene matches: 4. This CDR3 spans 13 amino acids. Germline V gives CDR1 MGHDK, CDR2 SYGVNS. Here the CDR3 reads CASRRGTSYEQYF. The DNA of the CDR3 is TGTGCCAGCAGGAGGGGGACTAGCTACGAGCAGTACTTC.

This clonotype has only a few counts. The rearrangement joins TRBV4-3 to TRBJ2-1; tentatively, D is TRBD1 (5 bases). The CDR3 runs to 13 residues. Germline V gene sequence: CDR1 LGHNA, CDR2 YSLEER. V lost 4 bases and J 8 bases, leaving 12 bases between the germline ends. This chain's CDR3 is CASSRGTGDEQFF. The CDR3 nucleotides read TGCGCCAGCAGCCGGGGCACTGGGGATGAGCAGTTCTTC.

The V and J genes are TRBV5-4 and TRBJ2-7, with a possible D match to TRBD2 (7 bases). The CDR3 loop spans 15 amino acids. Deletions cut 3 bases from V and 6 bases from J, with 19 bases between. Germline CDR1 SGHNT, CDR2 YYREEE (reference sequence). The CDR3 loop is CASSSRRGGRSEQYF. The CDR3 coding sequence is TGTGCCAGCAGCTCCCGGAGGGGGGGCCGTTCCGAGCAGTACTTC.

This clonotype appeared many times. The genes are TRBV20-1 and TRBJ2-7; 7 nucleotides align to TRBD2. J gave up 4 bases and V 5 bases, and 5 bases lay outside the gene matches. Germline V lookup: CDR1 DFQATT, CDR2 SNEGSKA (reference sequence). The CDR3 covers 12 residues. DNA for the CDR3: TGCAGTGCTCGCCTAGCGGAATACGAGCAGTACTTC. Translation gives CSARLAEYEQYF.

This clonotype has ten or more counts. This sequence joins TRBV11-2 and TRBJ2-7; D is uncertain. The germline V and J ends were trimmed by 1 base and 3 bases, with 10 bases remaining between them. CDR1 and CDR2 from the germline V gene are SGHAT and FQNNGV. The CDR3 consists of 14 residues. CDR3 protein: CASSLVAWGYEQYF. CDR3 in DNA: TGTGCCAGCAGCTTAGTGGCATGGGGCTACGAGCAGTACTTC.

The rearrangement joins TRBV12-3 or TRBV12-4 to TRBJ2-1; 8 bases align to TRBD2. Trimming removed 4 bases from V and 5 bases from J; junction bases left unmatched: 10. This CDR3 spans 16 amino acids. The CDR3 region is CASSSQGRGADNEQFF. CDR3 coding DNA: TGTGCCAGCAGTTCCCAAGGGCGGGGGGCCGACAATGAGCAGTTCTTC.

J is TRBJ2-3 and V is TRBV5-1, with D maybe TRBD1 (5 bases). Germline V lookup: CDR1 SGHRS, CDR2 YFSETQ. This CDR3 spans 15 amino acids. V was pared by 4 bases and J by 2 bases, with 14 bases between. Here the CDR3 DNA reads TGCGCCAGCAGCGGGGCGGTCACAGACACAGATACGCAGTATTTT. This encodes CASSGAVTDTDTQYF.